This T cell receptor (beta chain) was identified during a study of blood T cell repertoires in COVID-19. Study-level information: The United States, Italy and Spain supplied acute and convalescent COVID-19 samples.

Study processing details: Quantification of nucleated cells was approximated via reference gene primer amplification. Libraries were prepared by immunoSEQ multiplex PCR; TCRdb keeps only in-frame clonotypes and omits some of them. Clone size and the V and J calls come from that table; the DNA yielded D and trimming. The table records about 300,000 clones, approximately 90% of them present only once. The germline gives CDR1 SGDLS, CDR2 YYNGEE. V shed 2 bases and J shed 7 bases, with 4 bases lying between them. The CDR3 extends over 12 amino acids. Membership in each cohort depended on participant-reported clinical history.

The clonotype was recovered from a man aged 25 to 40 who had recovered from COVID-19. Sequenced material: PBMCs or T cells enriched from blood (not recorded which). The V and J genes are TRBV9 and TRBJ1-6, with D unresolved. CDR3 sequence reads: CASSVPNSPLHF. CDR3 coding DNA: TGTGCCAGCAGCGTTCCGAATTCACCCCTCCACTTT.